The rows below give T cell receptor beta chains drawn from one sample of a study of Graves' ophthalmopathy and Graves' hyperthyroidism. TCRdb ran MiXCR on the multiplex PCR reads and lists one entry per CDR3 protein. The sample lists approximately 1.2 million distinct CDR3 sequences, roughly 35% seen once, with approximately 12% in the top ten. Sequenced material: peripheral blood or thyroid tissue (not recorded which). These receptor sequences come from an adult man with Graves' hyperthyroidism. CDR3s include the opening cysteine and the closing phenylalanine or tryptophan. The D gene is left open where the match is weak.

d_gene: -
v_gene: TRBV7-2
CDR3aa: CASSLATGNQPQYF

d_gene: -
v_gene: TRBV20-1
CDR3aa: CSAPDTAGANVLTF

d_gene: -
v_gene: TRBV29-1
CDR3aa: CSVLTGAFF

d_gene: -
v_gene: TRBV29-1
CDR3aa: CSVWDTRQYF

d_gene: -
v_gene: TRBV13
CDR3aa: CASSSSGGEGYEQYF

d_gene: TRBD2
v_gene: TRBV7-3
CDR3aa: CASSLIFAGTSVQETQYF

d_gene: TRBD1
v_gene: TRBV7-2
CDR3aa: CASSLDSGGWAFF

d_gene: TRBD1
v_gene: TRBV7-2
CDR3aa: CASSYRDRGTGELSW

d_gene: TRBD1
v_gene: TRBV20-1
CDR3aa: CSARGAQGDSPLHF

d_gene: TRBD1
v_gene: TRBV6-5
CDR3aa: CASSRVTGGFTGELFF

d_gene: -
v_gene: TRBV19
CDR3aa: CASRVRGDGTEAFF

d_gene: TRBD1
v_gene: TRBV7-9
CDR3aa: CASSSPLGTGTGETQNF

d_gene: -
v_gene: TRBV14
CDR3aa: CASSQEGVIPSVYEQYF

d_gene: -
v_gene: TRBV27
CDR3aa: CASTKKGGGANSPLHF

d_gene: -
v_gene: TRBV7-9
CDR3aa: CASSLSPRTAGEKLFF

d_gene: TRBD2
v_gene: TRBV6-5
CDR3aa: CASSEAASGKGRELFF

d_gene: -
v_gene: TRBV29-1
CDR3aa: CSVDSAANVLTF